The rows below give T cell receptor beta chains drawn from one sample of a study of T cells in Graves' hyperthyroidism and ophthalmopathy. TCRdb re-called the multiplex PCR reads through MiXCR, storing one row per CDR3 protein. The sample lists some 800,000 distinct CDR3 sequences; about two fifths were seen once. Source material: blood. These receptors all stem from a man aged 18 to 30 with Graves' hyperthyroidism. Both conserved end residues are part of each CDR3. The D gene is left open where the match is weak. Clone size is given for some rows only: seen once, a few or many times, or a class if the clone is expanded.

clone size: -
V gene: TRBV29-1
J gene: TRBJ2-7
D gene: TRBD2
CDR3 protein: CSVGGTSGNTGEQYF
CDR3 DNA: TGCAGCGTTGGGGGGACTAGCGGGAATACCGGAGAGCAGTACTTC

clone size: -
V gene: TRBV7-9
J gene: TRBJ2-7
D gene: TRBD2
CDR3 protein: CASSLMAGGGLYEQYF
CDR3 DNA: TGTGCCAGCAGCTTAATGGCGGGGGGTGGCCTATACGAGCAGTACTTC

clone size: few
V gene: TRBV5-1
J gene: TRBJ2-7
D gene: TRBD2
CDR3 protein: CASSLERTRSYEQYF
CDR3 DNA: TGCGCCAGCAGCTTGGAGAGGACTAGGTCTTACGAGCAGTACTTC

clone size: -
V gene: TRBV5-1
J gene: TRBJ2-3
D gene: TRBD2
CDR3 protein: CASSLQLAGTDTQYF
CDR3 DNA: TGCGCCAGCAGCTTACAGCTAGCGGGCACAGATACGCAGTATTTT

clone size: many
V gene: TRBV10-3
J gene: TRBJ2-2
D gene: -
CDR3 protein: CAISPTFNTGELFF
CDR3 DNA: TGTGCCATCAGTCCGACTTTTAACACCGGGGAGCTGTTTTTT

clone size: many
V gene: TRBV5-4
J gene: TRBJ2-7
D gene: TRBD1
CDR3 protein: CASSFQGAYEQYF
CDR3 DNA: TGTGCCAGCAGCTTTCAGGGGGCGTACGAGCAGTACTTC

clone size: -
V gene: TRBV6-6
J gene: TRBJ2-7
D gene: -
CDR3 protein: CASSSEREQYF
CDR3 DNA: TGTGCCAGCAGTTCCGAGCGCGAGCAGTACTTC

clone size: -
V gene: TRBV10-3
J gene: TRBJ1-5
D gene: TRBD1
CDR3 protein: CATGTGRRNQPQHF
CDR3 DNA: TGTGCCACCGGGACAGGGAGACGGAATCAGCCCCAGCATTTT

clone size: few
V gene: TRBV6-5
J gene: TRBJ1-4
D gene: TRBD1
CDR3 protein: CATRAGQGREKLFF
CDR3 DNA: TGTGCCACGAGGGCGGGACAGGGGAGGGAAAAACTGTTTTTT

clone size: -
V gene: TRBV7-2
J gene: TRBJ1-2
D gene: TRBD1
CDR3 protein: CASGLSGTGDDGYTF
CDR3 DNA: TGTGCCAGCGGCCTTTCCGGGACAGGGGACGATGGCTACACCTTC

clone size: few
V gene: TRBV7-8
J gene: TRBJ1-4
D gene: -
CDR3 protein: CASSPPGKPNEKLFF
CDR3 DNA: TGTGCCAGCAGTCCCCCAGGGAAGCCTAATGAAAAACTGTTTTTT

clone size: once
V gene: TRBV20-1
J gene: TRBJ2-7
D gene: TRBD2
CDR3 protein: CSAPGGASGDHEQYF
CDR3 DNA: TGCAGTGCTCCCGGCGGGGCTAGCGGGGATCACGAGCAGTACTTC

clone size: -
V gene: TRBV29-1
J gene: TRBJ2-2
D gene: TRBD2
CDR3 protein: CSVVGGRATGELFF
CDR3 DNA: TGCAGCGTTGTCGGCGGGAGGGCCACCGGGGAGCTGTTTTTT

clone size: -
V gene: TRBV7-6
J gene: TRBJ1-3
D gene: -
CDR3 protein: CASSSDRGQDGYTIYF
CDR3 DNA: TGTGCCAGCAGCTCCGACCGGGGGCAAGATGGCTACACCATATATTTT

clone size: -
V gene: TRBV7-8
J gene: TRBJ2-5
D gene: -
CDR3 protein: CASSLDSGAGTQYF
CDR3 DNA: TGTGCCAGCAGCTTAGATTCGGGGGCGGGGACCCAGTACTTC

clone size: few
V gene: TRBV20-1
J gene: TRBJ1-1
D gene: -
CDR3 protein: CSARDSGGSAEAFF
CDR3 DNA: TGCAGTGCTAGAGATAGTGGGGGATCCGCTGAAGCTTTCTTT

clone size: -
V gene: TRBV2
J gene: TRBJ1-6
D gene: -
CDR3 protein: CASSEEKGTESPLHF
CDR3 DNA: TGTGCCAGCAGTGAAGAAAAAGGGACGGAATCACCCCTCCACTTT

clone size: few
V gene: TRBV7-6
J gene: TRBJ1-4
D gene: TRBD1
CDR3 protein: CASSETGSPNEKLFF
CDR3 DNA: TGTGCCAGCAGTGAGACAGGGTCTCCTAATGAAAAACTGTTTTTT

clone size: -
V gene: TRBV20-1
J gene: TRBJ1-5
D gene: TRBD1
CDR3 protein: CSALPDRGNQPQHF
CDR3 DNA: TGCAGTGCCTTACCCGACAGGGGCAATCAGCCCCAGCATTTT

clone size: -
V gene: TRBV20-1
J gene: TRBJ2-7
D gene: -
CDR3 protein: CSANDAGTALTIGSYEQYF
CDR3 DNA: TGCAGTGCTAACGACGCCGGGACCGCACTCACCATTGGCTCCTACGAGCAGTACTTC

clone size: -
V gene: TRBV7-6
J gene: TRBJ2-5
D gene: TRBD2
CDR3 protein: CASSATSVETQYF
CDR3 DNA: TGTGCCAGCAGCGCCACTAGCGTGGAGACCCAGTACTTC

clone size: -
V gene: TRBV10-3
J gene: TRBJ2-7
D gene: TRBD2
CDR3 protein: CAISGRAGGGYEQYF
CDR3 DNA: TGTGCCATCAGTGGGAGAGCGGGAGGAGGCTACGAGCAGTACTTC

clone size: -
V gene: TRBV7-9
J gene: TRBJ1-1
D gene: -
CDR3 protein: CASSMGRELTEAFF
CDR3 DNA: TGTGCCAGCAGCATGGGCAGGGAGCTCACTGAAGCTTTCTTT

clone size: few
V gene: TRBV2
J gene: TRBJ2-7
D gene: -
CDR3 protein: CASVTDSTYEQYF
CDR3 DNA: TGTGCCAGCGTGACGGACAGTACCTACGAGCAGTACTTC

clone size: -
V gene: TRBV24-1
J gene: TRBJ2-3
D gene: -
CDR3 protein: CATSDLDAREETDTQYF
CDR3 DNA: TGTGCCACCAGTGATTTAGATGCCAGGGAGGAAACAGATACGCAGTATTTT

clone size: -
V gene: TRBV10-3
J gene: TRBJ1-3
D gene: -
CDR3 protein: CAISDRHTGDTIYF
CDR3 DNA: TGTGCCATCAGTGACAGGCACACCGGGGACACCATATATTTT

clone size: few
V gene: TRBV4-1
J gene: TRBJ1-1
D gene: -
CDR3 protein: CASSPYSVHTEAFF
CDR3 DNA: TGCGCCAGCAGCCCATACAGTGTCCACACTGAAGCTTTCTTT

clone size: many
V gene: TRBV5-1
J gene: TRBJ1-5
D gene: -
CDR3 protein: CASSKEGSGNQPQHF
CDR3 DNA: TGCGCCAGCAGCAAGGAAGGAAGTGGCAATCAGCCCCAGCATTTT

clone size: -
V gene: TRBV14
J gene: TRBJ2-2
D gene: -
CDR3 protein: CASKRAVGELFF
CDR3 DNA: TGTGCCAGCAAGAGGGCGGTCGGGGAGCTGTTTTTT

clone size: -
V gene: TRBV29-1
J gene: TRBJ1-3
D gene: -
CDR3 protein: CSVEGQGKEQNSGNTIYF
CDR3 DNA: TGCAGCGTTGAAGGGCAGGGGAAGGAGCAGAACTCTGGAAACACCATATATTTT

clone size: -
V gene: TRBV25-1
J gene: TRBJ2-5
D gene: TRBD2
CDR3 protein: CASTGTSGRGETQYF
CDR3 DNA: TGTGCCAGCACCGGGACTAGCGGGAGGGGAGAGACCCAGTACTTC

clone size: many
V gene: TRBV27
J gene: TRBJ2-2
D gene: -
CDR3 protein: CASSLFLSGELFF
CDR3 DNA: TGTGCCAGCAGTTTATTCCTATCCGGGGAGCTGTTTTTT

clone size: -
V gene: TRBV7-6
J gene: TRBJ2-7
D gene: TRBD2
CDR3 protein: CASSPGGRDEQYF
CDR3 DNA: TGTGCCAGCAGCCCCGGAGGGAGGGACGAGCAGTACTTC

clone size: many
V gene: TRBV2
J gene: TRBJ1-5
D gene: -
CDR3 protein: CASREAGPYNQPQHF
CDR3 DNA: TGTGCCAGCAGGGAGGCCGGGCCCTACAATCAGCCCCAGCATTTT

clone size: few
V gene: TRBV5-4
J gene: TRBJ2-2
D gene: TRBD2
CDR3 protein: CASSFGLAGVAGELFF
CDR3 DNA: TGTGCCAGCAGCTTCGGACTAGCGGGAGTCGCCGGGGAGCTGTTTTTT

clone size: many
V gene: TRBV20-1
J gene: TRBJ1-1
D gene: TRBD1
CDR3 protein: CSAPGQGGMNTEAFF
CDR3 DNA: TGCAGTGCCCCTGGACAGGGTGGCATGAACACTGAAGCTTTCTTT

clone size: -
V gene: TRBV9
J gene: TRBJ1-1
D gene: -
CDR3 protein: CASSFRLAEEAFF
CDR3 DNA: TGTGCCAGCAGCTTTAGGCTAGCGGAAGAAGCTTTCTTT

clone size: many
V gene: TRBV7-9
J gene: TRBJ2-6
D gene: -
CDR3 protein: CASSSPPGSSGANVLTF
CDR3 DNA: TGTGCCAGCAGCTCCCCCCCGGGAAGCTCTGGGGCCAACGTCCTGACTTTC

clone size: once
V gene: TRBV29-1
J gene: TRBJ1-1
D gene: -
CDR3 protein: CSVPGDNTEAFF
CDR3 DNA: TGCAGCGTTCCGGGGGACAACACTGAAGCTTTCTTT

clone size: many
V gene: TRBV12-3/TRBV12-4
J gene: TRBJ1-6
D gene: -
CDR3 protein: CASSMGDGNSPLHF
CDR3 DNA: TGTGCCAGCAGCATGGGGGACGGGAATTCACCCCTCCACTTT

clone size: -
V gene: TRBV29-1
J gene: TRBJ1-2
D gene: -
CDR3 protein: CSAGGAGPNYGYTF
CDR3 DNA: TGCAGCGCCGGAGGAGCAGGGCCCAACTATGGCTACACCTTC

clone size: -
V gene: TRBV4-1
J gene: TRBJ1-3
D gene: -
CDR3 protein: CASSQAELAGNTIYF
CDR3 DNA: TGCGCCAGCAGCCAGGCCGAGTTGGCTGGAAACACCATATATTTT

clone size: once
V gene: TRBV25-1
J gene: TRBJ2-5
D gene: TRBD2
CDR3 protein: CASKGSQPSGRETQYF
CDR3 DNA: TGTGCCAGTAAGGGCAGCCAGCCTAGCGGAAGGGAGACCCAGTACTTC

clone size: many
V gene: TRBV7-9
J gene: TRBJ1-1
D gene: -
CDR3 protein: CASSQSRGTEAFF
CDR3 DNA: TGTGCCAGCAGCCAATCGCGGGGCACTGAAGCTTTCTTT

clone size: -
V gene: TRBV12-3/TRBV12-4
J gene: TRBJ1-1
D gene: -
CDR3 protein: CASSPGDIHEAFF
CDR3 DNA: TGTGCCAGCAGTCCCGGGGACATTCATGAAGCTTTCTTT

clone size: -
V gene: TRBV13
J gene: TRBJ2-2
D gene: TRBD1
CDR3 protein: CASSRGRTGELFF
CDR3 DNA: TGTGCCAGCAGCAGGGGGCGAACCGGGGAGCTGTTTTTT

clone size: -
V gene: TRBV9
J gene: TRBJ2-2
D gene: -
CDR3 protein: CASSVQGLMDTGELFF
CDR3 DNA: TGTGCCAGCAGCGTACAGGGGTTAATGGACACCGGGGAGCTGTTTTTT

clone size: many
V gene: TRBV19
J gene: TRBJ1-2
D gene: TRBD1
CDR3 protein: CASSLGQVIYGYTF
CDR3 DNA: TGTGCCAGTAGTTTGGGACAGGTTATCTATGGCTACACCTTC

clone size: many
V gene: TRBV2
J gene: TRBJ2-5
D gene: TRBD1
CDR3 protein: CASSTGTGETQYF
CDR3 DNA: TGTGCCAGCAGCACCGGGACAGGGGAGACCCAGTACTTC

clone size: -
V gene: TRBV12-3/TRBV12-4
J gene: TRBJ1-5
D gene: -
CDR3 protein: CASSLDRRGPQHF
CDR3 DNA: TGTGCCAGCAGTTTAGACAGGCGAGGGCCCCAGCATTTT

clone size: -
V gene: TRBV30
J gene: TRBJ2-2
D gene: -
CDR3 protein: CAWGQGVYTGELFF
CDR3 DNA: TGTGCCTGGGGGCAGGGAGTTTACACCGGGGAGCTGTTTTTT

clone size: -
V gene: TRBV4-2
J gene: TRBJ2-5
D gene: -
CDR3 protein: CASSQGGTGLEETQYF
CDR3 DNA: TGTGCCAGCAGCCAAGGGGGTACGGGGTTAGAAGAGACCCAGTACTTC

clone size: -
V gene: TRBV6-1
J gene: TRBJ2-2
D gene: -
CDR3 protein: CASGSTGTGELFF
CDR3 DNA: TGTGCCAGCGGTTCCACAGGGACCGGGGAGCTGTTTTTT

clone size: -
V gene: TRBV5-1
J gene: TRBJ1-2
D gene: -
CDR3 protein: CASSDPRSPQAGHGYTF
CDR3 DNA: TGCGCCAGCTCGGACCCCAGGAGTCCCCAAGCGGGTCATGGCTACACCTTC

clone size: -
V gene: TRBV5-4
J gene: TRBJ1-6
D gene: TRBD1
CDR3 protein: CASSRDGTGNNSPLHF
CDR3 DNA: TGTGCCAGCAGCCGAGACGGGACAGGGAATAATTCACCCCTCCACTTT

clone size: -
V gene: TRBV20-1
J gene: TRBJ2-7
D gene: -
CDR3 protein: CSAGEGVSYEQCF
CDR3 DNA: TGCAGTGCCGGAGAGGGGGTATCCTACGAGCAGTGCTTC

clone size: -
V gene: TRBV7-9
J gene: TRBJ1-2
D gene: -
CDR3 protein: CASSPYGSFYGYTF
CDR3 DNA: TGTGCCAGCAGTCCCTACGGGTCTTTCTATGGCTACACCTTC

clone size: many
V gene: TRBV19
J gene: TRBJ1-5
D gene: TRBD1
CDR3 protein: CASSSAGGGQPQHF
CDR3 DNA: TGTGCCAGTAGCTCCGCAGGGGGCGGACAGCCCCAGCATTTT